Sequencing of this T cell receptor (beta chain) was carried out in a study of identical twins. Findings of the study overall: Memory repertoires lacked the insertion deficit that abundant cord blood beta clonotypes showed. Sequences that were beta out-of-frame showed weaker excess twin sharing.

About this clonotype itself: As yet, its antigen is unknown.

TCRdb reanalysed the 5' RACE reads using MiXCR and keeps one entry per CDR3 protein. The sample holds roughly 250,000 distinct CDR3 sequences, 11% to 15% seen once. Sequencing was done on a sample of memory (CD45RO+) T cells sorted from blood. The sequence was collected from a young woman in good health.

The CDR3, as DNA: TGTGCCAGCAAAGTCTCGGCTAACTATGGCTACACCTTC. It yields the protein CASKVSANYGYTF. The chain has TRBV6-1 and TRBJ1-2; no firm D call. Germline values: CDR1 MNHNS, CDR2 SASEGT. Trimming removed 7 bases at V and 0 bases at J, with 9 bases between. The CDR3 is 13 residues long.